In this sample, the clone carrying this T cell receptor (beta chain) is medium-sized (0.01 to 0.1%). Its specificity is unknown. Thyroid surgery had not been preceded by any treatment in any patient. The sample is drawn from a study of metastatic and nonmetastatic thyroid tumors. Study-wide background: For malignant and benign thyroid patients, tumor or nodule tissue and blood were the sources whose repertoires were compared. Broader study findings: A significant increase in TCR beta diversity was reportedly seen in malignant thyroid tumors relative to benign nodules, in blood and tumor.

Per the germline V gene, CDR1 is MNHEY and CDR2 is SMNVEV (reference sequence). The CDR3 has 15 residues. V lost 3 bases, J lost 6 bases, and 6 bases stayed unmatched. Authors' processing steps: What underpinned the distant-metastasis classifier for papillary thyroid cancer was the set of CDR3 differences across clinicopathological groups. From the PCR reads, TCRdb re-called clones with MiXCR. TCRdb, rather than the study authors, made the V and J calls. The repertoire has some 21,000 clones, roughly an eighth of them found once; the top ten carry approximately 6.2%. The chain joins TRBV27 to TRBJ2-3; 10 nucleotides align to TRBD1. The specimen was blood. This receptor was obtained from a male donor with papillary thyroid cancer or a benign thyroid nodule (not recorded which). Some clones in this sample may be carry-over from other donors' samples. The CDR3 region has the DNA TGTGCCAGCAGTTTTCGACAGGGGGCTGGTGATACGCAGTATTTT. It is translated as CASSFRQGAGDTQYF.